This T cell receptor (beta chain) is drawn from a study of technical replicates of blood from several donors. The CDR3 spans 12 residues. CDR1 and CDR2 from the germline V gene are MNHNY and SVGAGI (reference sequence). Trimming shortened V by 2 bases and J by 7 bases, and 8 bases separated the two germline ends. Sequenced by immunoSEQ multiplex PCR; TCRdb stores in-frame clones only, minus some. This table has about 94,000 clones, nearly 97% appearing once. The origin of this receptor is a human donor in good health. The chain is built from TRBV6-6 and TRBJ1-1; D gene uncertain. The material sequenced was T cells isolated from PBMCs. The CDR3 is CASSYPTGEAFF. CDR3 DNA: TGTGCCAGCAGTTACCCGACTGGTGAAGCTTTCTTT.